This T cell receptor beta chain appears in the sequencing data of a study of cytomegalovirus exposure and HLA in healthy donors. General observations from the study: High specificity and sensitivity for cytomegalovirus status were reported for the classifier. When presence/absence was analysed, sequencing depth was taken to be roughly uniform across donors.

Use of 60 Vbeta and 13 Jbeta primers characterized the PCR. The protocol was immunoSEQ multiplex PCR, while the TCRdb copy is restricted to in-frame clones and leaves out a portion. Here the sample spans about 190,000 clones, 81% being singletons. Comment on this clone: The antigen remains unidentified.

The CDR3 covers 14 residues. Germline V gene sequence: CDR1 LNHDA, CDR2 SQIVND (reference sequence). Trimming shortened V by 3 bases and J by 5 bases, and 11 bases separated the two germline ends. Sequencing input: PBMCs. The TCR sequence derives from a man aged 35-49 years in good health and CMV-seropositive. The genes are TRBV19 and TRBJ1-5; D remains ambiguous. This chain's CDR3 is CASSMGRVDQPQHF. DNA of the CDR3: TGTGCCAGTAGTATGGGGAGGGTTGATCAGCCCCAGCATTTT.